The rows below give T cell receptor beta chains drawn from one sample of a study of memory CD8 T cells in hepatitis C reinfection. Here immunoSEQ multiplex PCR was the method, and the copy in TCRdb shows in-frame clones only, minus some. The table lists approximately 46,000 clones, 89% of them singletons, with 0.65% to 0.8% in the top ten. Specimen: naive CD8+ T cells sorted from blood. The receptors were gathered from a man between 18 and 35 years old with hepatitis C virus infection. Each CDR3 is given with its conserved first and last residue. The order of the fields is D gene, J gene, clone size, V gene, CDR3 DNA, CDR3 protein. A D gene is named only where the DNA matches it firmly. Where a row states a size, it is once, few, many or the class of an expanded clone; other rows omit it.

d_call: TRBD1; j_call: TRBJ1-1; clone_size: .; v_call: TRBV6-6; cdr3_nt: TGTGCCAGCACCCAAATCGGGACAGGGAATATTGAAGCTTTCTTT; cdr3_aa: CASTQIGTGNIEAFF
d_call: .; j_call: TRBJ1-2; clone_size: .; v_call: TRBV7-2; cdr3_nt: TGTGCCAGCAGCTTAGCTGACAGGATCAACTATGGCTACACCTTC; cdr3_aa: CASSLADRINYGYTF
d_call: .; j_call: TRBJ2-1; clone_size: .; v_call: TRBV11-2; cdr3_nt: TGTGCCAGCAGCTTAGTAGGGGGGGCTTACAATGAGCAGTTCTTC; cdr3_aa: CASSLVGGAYNEQFF
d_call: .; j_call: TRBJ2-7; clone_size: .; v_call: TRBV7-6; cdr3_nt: TGTGCCAGCAGCTTAGCGCCAGGCACCTACGAGCAGTACTTC; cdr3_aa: CASSLAPGTYEQYF
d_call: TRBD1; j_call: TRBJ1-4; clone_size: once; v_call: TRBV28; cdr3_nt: TGTGCCAGCAGTCTCCGGGACAGGGGGCTCACTAATGAAAAACTGTTTTTT; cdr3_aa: CASSLRDRGLTNEKLFF
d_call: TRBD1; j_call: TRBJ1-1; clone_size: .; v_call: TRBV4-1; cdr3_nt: TGCGCCAGCAGCCAAGGGCAGGGGGCAGACACTGAAGCTTTCTTT; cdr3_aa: CASSQGQGADTEAFF
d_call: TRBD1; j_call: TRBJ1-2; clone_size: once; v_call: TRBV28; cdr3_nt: TGTGCCAGCAGTCCTCCAGGGGGTACCTATGGCTACACCTTC; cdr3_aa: CASSPPGGTYGYTF
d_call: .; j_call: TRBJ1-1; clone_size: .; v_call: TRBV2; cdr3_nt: TGTGCCACGTCAGAGGGAGGCACTGAAGCTTTCTTT; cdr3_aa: CATSEGGTEAFF
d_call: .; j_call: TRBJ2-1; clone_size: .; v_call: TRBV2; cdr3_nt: TGTGCCAGCAGTACCGGGGAGGTGGGATACAATGAGCAGTTCTTC; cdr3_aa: CASSTGEVGYNEQFF
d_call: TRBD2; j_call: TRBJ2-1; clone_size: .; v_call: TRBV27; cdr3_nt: TGTGCCAGCGCGGGGGGGGGCGTATACAATGAGCAGTTCTTC; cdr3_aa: CASAGGGVYNEQFF
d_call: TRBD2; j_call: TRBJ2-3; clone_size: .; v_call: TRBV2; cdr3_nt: TGTGCCAGCAGGGGAATTAGCGGGAGGGGCGATACGCAGTATTTT; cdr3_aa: CASRGISGRGDTQYF
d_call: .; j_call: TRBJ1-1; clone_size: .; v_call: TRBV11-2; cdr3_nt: TGTGCCAGCAGCTTAGAGGGTCAGGGAGCTTTCTTT; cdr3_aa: CASSLEGQGAFF
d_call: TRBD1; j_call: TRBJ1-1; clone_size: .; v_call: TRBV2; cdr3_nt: TGTGCCAGCAGGGACCCTTTACAGGGGAGGACTGAAGCTTTCTTT; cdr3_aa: CASRDPLQGRTEAFF
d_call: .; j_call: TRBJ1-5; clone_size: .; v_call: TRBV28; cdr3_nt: TGTGCCAGCAGCTTAAACAGGGCGTCACAGCCCCAGCATTTT; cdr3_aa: CASSLNRASQPQHF
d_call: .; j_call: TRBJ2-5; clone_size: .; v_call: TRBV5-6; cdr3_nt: TGTGCCAGCAGCTTGACCGGGGGACAGTCCAGACTATGGGAGACCCAGTACTTC; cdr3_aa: CASSLTGGQSRLWETQYF
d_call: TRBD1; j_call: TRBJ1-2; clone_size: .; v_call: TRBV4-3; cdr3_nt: TGCGCCAGCAGCCAAATCGGACAGGGGGTCAATGGCTACACCTTC; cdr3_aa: CASSQIGQGVNGYTF
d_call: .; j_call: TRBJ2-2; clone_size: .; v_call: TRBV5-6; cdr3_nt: TGTGCCAGCAGTCCCGGGACACCCGGGGAGCTGTTTTTT; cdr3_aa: CASSPGTPGELFF
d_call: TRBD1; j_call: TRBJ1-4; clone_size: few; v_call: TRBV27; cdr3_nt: TGTGCCAGCAGGGGGACAGGGGATGAAAAACTGTTTTTT; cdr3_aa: CASRGTGDEKLFF
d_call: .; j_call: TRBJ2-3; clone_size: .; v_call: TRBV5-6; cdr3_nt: TGTGCCAGCAGCTTGGGGGGCGGGGGCAGGGGGCAACAAGATACGCAGTATTTT; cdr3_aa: CASSLGGGGRGQQDTQYF
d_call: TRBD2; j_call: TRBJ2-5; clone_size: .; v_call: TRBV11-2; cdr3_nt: TGTGCCAGCAGCCCCCCCGGGGGAGCGGGGGCACAAGAGACCCAGTACTTC; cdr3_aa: CASSPPGGAGAQETQYF
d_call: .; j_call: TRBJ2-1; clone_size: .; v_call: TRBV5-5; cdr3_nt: TGTGCCAGCAGCTATGAGGAGGTTTTCTATGAGCAGTTCTTC; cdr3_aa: CASSYEEVFYEQFF
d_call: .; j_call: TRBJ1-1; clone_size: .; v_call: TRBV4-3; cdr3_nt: TGCGCCAGCAGCCTGGAAGAGGGCAGCCTTTATGAAGCTTTCTTT; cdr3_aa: CASSLEEGSLYEAFF
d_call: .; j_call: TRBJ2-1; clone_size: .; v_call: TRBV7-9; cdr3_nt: TGTGCCAGCAGCTTAAGTTTTGGCCTAGCCAATGAGCAGTTCTTC; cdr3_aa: CASSLSFGLANEQFF
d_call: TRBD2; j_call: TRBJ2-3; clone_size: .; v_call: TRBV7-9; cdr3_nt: TGTGCCAGCAGCTATCTCACTAGCGGGGACACAGATACGCAGTATTTT; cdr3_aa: CASSYLTSGDTDTQYF
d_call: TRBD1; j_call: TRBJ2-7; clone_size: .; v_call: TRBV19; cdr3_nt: TGTGCCAGTAGTCCCGGGACAGGGAGCCACGAGCAGTACTTC; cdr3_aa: CASSPGTGSHEQYF
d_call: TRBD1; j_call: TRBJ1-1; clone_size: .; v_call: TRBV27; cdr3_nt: TGTGCCAGCAGTTCGCGACAGGGTAGCATAGACACTGAAGCTTTCTTT; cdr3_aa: CASSSRQGSIDTEAFF
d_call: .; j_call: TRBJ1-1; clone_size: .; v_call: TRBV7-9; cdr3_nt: TGTGCCAGCAGCTTAGGCGGACTAGCTGAAGCTTTCTTT; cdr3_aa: CASSLGGLAEAFF
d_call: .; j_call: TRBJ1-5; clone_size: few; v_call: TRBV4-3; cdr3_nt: TGCGCCAGCAGCCAAGATCCGTCCCAGCCCCAGCATTTT; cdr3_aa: CASSQDPSQPQHF
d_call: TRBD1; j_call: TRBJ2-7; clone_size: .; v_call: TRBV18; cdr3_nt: TGTGCCAGCTCACCCCGGGACAGGGTAAGCTACGAGCAGTACTTC; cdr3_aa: CASSPRDRVSYEQYF
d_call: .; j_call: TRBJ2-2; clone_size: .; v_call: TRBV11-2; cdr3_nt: TGTGCCAGCAGCTTAGCCGGACAGAACACCGGGGAGCTGTTTTTT; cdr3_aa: CASSLAGQNTGELFF
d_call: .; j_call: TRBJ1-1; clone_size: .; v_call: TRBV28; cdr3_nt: TGTGCCAGCAGTCAAGCAGGGGTTGACACTGAAGCTTTCTTT; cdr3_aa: CASSQAGVDTEAFF
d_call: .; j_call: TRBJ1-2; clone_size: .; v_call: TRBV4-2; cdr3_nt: TGTGCCAGCAGCCAACCTTGGGTACTGACAGGACCTAACTATGGCTACACCTTC; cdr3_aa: CASSQPWVLTGPNYGYTF
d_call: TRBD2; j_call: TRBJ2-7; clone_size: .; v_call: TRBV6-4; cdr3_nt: TGTGCCAGCAGCCCAGCGGGAGGCCCTCTCTACGAGCAGTACTTC; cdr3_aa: CASSPAGGPLYEQYF
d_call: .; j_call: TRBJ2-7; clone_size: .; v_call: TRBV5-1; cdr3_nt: TGCGCCAGCAGCCCCCGGGACTTTACCGACGAGCAGTACTTC; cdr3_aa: CASSPRDFTDEQYF
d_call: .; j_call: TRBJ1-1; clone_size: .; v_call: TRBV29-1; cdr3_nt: TGCAGCGTTGAAACCTCGAGAAGGAACACTGAAGCTTTCTTT; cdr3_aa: CSVETSRRNTEAFF
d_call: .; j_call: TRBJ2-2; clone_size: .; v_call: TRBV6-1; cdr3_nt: TGTGCCAGCAGTGACCCTAACACCGGGGAGCTGTTTTTT; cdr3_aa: CASSDPNTGELFF
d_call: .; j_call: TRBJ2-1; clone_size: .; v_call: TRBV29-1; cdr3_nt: TGCAGCGTTGAAGAGGCGGATAGCGGCGCTTACAATGAGCAGTTCTTC; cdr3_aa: CSVEEADSGAYNEQFF
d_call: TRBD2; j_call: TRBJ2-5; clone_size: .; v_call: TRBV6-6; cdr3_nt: TGTGCCAGCAGTTACAGCGGGGGTGGGCGAGAGACCCAGTACTTC; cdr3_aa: CASSYSGGGRETQYF
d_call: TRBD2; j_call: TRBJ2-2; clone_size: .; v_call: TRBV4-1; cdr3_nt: TGCGCCAGCAGCGATAGCGGGGCGAACACCGGGGAGCTGTTTTTT; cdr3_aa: CASSDSGANTGELFF
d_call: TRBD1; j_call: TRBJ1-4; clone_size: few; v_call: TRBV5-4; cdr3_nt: TGTGCCAGCAGCGCGGACAGGGTGGACGAAAAACTGTTTTTT; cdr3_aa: CASSADRVDEKLFF
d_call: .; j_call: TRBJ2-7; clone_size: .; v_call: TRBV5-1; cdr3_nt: TGCGCCAGCAGCCCGGGACTCCCCGGTTACGAGCAGTACTTC; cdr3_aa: CASSPGLPGYEQYF
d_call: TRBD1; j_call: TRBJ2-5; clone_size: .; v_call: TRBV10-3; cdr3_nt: TGTGCCATCAGTGAATCACAGGGGGTGGGCGATCAAGAGACCCAGTACTTC; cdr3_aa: CAISESQGVGDQETQYF
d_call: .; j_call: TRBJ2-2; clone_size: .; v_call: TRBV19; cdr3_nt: TGTGCCAGTAGCTTCTACACCGGGGAGCTGTTTTTT; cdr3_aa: CASSFYTGELFF
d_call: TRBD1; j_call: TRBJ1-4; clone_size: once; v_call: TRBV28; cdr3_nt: TGTGCCAGCAGTCCCCGACAGGGGCGGGAAAAACTGTTTTTT; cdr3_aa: CASSPRQGREKLFF
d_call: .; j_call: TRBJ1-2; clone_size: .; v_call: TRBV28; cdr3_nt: TGTGCCAGCAGTTTATTGACAGCCTACTATGGCTACACCTTC; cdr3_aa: CASSLLTAYYGYTF
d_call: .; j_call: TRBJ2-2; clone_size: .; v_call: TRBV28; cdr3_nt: TGTGCCAGCAGTTTACTTACTCCCGCGAACACCGGGGAGCTGTTTTTT; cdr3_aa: CASSLLTPANTGELFF
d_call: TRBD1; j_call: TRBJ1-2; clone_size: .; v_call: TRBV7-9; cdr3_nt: TGTGCCAGCAGCCCAAGGACAGGGGAGGAACGGTATGGCTACACCTTC; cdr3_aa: CASSPRTGEERYGYTF
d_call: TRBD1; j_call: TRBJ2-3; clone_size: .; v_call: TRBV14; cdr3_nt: TGTGCCAGCAGCCAATTAGGCGGGACAGGGAAGTATATAGGGCCAGATACGCAGTATTTT; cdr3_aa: CASSQLGGTGKYIGPDTQYF
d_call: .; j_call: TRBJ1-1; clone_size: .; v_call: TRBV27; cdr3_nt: TGTGCCAGCAGGCGGGCCAATAATGCCCTGAACACTGAAGCTTTCTTT; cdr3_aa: CASRRANNALNTEAFF
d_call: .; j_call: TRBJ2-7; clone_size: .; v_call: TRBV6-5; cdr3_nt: TGTGCCAGCAGTTACTATGTGGGGGCCGTCTACGAGCAGTACTTC; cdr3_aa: CASSYYVGAVYEQYF
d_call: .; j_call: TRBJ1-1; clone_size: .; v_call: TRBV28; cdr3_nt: TGTGCCAGCAGTTTGATACATACTGAAGCTTTCTTT; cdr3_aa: CASSLIHTEAFF
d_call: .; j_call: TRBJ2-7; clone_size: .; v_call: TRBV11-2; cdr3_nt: TGTGCCAGCAGCCTAATACGTCTAGGAGAGCAGTACTTC; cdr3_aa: CASSLIRLGEQYF
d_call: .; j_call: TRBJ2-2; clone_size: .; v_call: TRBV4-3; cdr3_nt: TGCGCCAGCAGCCCCCTTGTCACCGGGGAGCTGTTTTTT; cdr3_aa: CASSPLVTGELFF
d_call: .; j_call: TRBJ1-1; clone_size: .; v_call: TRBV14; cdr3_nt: TGTGCCAGCAGCCAGGTTGGGGGCTTGAACACTGAAGCTTTCTTT; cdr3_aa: CASSQVGGLNTEAFF
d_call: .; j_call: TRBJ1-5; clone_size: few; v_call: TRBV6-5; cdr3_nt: TGTGCCAGCAGTCAGGGTCCCTATCAGCCCCAGCATTTT; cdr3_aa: CASSQGPYQPQHF
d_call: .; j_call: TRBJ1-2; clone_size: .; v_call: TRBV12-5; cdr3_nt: TGTGCTAGTGGTTTGGGGGGCGCGGGGGGTGGCTACACCTTC; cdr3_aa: CASGLGGAGGGYTF
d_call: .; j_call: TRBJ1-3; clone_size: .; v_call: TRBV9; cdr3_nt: TGTGCCAGCAGCGCTAGTCCCAGGGGCCTCTCTGGAAACACCATATATTTT; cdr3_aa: CASSASPRGLSGNTIYF